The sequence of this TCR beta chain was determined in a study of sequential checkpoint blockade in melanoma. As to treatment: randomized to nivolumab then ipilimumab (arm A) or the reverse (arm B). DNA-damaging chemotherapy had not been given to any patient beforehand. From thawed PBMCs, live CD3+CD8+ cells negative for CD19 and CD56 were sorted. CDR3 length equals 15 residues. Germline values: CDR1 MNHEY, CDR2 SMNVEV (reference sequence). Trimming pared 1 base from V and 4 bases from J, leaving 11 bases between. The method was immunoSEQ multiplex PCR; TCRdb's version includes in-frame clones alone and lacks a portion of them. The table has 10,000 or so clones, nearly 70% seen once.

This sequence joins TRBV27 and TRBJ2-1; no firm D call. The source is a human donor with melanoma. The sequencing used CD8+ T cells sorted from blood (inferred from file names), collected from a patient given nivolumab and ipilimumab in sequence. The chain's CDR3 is CASSLFPRPYNEQFF. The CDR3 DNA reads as TGTGCCAGCAGTTTATTCCCTAGGCCTTACAATGAGCAGTTCTTC.